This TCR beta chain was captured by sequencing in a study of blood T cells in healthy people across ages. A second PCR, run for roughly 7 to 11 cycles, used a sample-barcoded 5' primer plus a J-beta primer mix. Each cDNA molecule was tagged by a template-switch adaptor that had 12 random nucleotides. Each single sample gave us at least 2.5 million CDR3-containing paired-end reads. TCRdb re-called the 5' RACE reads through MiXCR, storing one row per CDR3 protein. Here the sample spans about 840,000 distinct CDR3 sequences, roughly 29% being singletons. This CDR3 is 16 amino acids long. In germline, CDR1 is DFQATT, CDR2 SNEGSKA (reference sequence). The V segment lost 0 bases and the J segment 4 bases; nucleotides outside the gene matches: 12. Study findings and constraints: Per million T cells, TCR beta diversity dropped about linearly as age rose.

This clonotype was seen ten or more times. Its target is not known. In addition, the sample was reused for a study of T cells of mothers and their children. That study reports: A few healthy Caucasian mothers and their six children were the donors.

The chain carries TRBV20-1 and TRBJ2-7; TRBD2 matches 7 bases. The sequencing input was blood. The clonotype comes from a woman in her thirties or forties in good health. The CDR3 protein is CSARDQQRGASYEQYF. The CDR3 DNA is TGCAGTGCTAGAGATCAGCAGCGGGGAGCATCATACGAGCAGTACTTC.